This TCR beta chain emerged from a study of shared clonotypes between healthy human individuals. The CDR3 has 15 amino acids. The V end was cut by 4 bases, the J end by 4 bases, with 13 bases between. Germline V lookup: CDR1 SGHTA, CDR2 FQGNSA. The data were produced by immunoSEQ multiplex PCR, yet TCRdb's version contains in-frame clones alone and is incomplete. The top ten clones hold approximately 0.37% of a sample with about 2.4 million clones, over 85% of them seen once. A word on this clone: At the DNA level, this CDR3 is encoded by other sequences in the same sample as well.

The rearrangement links TRBV7-2 to TRBJ2-2, with D possibly TRBD1 on 5 matching bases. Sequencing used naive CD4+ T cells from PBMCs. The subset here: CD45RA+ positively selected. This receptor was taken from a young man in good health. Some clones in this sample may be carry-over from other donors' samples. In nucleotides, the CDR3 is TGTGCCAGCAGCTCGGGCCAGGGTCGCACCGGGGAGCTGTTTTTT. Its translation: CASSSGQGRTGELFF.